This T cell receptor (beta chain) stems from a study of blood T cell repertoires in COVID-19. In the study overall: Acute and convalescent COVID-19 specimens originated in the United States, Italy and Spain. In each case, the material was cDNA or gDNA derived from T cells, B-cell-depleted T cells, or PBMCs.

Cohort allocation depended upon clinical history that participants reported. The germline V gene encodes CDR1 SGDLS and CDR2 YYNGEE. The CDR3 loop spans 16 amino acids. V gave up 4 bases and J gave up 0 bases, with 14 bases separating them. Original methodology: The authors estimated nucleated cell counts from reference gene primer amplification. Here immunoSEQ multiplex PCR was the method, and the copy in TCRdb shows in-frame clones only, minus some. That table is the source of V, J and clone size, and D and trimming were worked out from the DNA. The sample yields a few hundred thousand clones, less than 90% seen once.

The sequence derives from a young woman who had recovered from COVID-19. V is TRBV9 and J is TRBJ1-3; no clear D. The sequencing sample was made of PBMCs or T cells enriched from blood (not recorded which). This chain's CDR3 is CASSLQLGRSGNTIYF. CDR3 bases: TGTGCCAGCAGCTTACAATTGGGCCGCTCTGGAAACACCATATATTTT.